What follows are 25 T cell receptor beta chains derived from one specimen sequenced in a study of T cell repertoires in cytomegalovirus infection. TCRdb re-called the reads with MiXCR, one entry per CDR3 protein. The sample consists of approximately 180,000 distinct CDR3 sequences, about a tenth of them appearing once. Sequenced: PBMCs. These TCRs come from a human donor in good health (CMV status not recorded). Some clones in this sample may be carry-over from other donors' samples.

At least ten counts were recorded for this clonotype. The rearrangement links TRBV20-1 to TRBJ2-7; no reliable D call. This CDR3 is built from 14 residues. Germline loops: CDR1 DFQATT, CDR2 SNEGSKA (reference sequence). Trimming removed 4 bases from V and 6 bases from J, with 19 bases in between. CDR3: CSAKKDLTRSEQYF. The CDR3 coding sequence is TGCAGTGCTAAAAAGGACCTCACCAGGTCCGAGCAGTACTTC.

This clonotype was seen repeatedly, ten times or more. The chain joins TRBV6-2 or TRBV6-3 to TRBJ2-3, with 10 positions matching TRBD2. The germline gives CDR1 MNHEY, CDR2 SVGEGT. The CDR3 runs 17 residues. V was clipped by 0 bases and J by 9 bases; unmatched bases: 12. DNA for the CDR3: TGTGCCAGCAGTTACTCCACGGTAGCGGGGGGCCAGAGGACGCAGTATTTT. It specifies CASSYSTVAGGQRTQYF.

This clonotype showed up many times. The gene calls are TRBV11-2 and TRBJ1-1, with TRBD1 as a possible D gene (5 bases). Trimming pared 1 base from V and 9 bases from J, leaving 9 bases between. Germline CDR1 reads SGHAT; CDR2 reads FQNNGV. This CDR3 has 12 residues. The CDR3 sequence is CASSLAGEKAFF. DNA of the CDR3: TGTGCCAGCAGCTTAGCGGGGGAAAAAGCTTTCTTT. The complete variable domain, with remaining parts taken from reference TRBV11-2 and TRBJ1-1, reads EAGVAQSPRYKIIEKRQSVAFWCNPISGHATLYWYQQILGQGPKLLIQFQNNGVVDDSQLPKDRFSAERLKGVDSTLKIQPAKLEDSAVYLCASSLAGEKAFFGQGTRLTVV.

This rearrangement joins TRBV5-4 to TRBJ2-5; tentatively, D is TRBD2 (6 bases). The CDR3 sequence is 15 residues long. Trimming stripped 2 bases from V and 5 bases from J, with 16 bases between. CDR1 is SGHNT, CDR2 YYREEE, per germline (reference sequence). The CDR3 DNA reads TGTGCCAGCAGCTTTTACGGGAGTAGTGGTGAGACCCAGTACTTC. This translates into CASSFYGSSGETQYF.

CDR3 coding DNA: TGTGCCAGCAGCCCTGAAACAGGGAATGGGTTTCATTTT. This sequence encodes CASSPETGNGFHF. The V gene is TRBV7-2, the J gene TRBJ1-5; weak D call: TRBD1 (6 bases). V dropped 5 bases and J dropped 16 bases, with 21 bases sitting between them. The CDR3 has 13 amino acids. In germline, CDR1 is SGHTA, CDR2 FQGNSA.

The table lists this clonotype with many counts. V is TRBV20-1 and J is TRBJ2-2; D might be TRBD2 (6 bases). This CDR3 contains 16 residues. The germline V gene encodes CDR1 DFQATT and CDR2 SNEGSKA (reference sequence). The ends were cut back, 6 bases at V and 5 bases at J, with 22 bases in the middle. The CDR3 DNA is TGCAGTGCCCGGCCCAACCGGGAGCCTAAGACCGGGGAGCTGTTTTTT. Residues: CSARPNREPKTGELFF.

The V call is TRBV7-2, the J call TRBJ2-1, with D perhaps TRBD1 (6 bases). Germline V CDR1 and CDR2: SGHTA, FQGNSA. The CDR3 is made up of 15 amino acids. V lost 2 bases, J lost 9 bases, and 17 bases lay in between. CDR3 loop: CASSLTSDRRTEQFF. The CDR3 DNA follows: TGTGCCAGCAGCTTAACGTCGGACAGACGAACTGAGCAGTTCTTC.

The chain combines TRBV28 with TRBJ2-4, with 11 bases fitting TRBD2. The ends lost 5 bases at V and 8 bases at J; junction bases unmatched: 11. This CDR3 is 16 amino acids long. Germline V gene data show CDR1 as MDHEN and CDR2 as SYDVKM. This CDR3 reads CASSPSGGIPPDIQYF. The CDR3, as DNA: TGTGCCAGCAGTCCTAGCGGGGGGATCCCCCCAGACATTCAGTACTTC. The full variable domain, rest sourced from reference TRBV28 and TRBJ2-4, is DVKVTQSSRYLVKRTGEKVFLECVQDMDHENMFWYRQDPGLGLRLIYFSYDVKMKEKGDIPEGYSVSREKKERFSLILESASTNQTSMYLCASSPSGGIPPDIQYFGAGTRLSVL.

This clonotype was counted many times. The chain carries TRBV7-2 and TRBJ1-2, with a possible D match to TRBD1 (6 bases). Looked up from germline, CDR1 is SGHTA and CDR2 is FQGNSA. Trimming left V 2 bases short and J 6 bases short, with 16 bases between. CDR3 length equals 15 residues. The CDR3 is CASSLRVGGRDGYTF. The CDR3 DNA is TGTGCCAGCAGCTTAAGGGTCGGGGGCCGGGATGGCTACACCTTC.

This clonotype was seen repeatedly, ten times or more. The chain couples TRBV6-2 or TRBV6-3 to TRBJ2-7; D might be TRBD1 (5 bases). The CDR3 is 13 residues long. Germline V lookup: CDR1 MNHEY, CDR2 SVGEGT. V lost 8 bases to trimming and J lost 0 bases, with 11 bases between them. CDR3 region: CASVRTNSYEQYF. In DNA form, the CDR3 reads TGTGCCAGCGTTCGGACAAACTCCTACGAGCAGTACTTC.

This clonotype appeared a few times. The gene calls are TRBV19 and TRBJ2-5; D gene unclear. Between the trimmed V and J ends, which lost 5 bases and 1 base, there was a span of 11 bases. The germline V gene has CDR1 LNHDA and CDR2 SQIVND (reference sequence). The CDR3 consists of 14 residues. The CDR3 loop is CASSAAHPQETQYF. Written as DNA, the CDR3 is TGTGCCAGTAGTGCAGCCCACCCCCAAGAGACCCAGTACTTC. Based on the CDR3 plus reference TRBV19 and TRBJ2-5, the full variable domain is DGGITQSPKYLFRKEGQNVTLSCEQNLNHDAMYWYRQDPGQGLRLIYYSQIVNDFQKGDIAEGYSVSREKKESFPLTVTSAQKNPTAFYLCASSAAHPQETQYFGPGTRLLVL.

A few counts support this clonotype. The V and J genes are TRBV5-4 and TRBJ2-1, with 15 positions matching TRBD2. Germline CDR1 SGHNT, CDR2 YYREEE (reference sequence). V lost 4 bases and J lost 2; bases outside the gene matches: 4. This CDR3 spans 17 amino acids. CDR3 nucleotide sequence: TGTGCCAGCAGCCCGGGACTAGCGGGGGGTGCCTACAATGAGCAGTTCTTC. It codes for CASSPGLAGGAYNEQFF.

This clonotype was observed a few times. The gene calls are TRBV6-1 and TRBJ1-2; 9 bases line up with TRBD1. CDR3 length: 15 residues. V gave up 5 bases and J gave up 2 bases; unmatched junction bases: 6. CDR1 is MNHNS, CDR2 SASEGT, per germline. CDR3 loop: CASSSPGQGNYGYTF. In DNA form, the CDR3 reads TGTGCCAGCAGTAGTCCGGGACAGGGAAACTATGGCTACACCTTC.

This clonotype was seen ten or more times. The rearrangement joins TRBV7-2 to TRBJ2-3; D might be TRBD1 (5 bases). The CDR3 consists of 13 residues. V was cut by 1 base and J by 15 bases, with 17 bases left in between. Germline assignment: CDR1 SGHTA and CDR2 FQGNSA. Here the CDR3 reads CASSLDDSARSYF. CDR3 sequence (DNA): TGTGCCAGCAGCTTAGACGACAGCGCAAGGTCATATTTT.

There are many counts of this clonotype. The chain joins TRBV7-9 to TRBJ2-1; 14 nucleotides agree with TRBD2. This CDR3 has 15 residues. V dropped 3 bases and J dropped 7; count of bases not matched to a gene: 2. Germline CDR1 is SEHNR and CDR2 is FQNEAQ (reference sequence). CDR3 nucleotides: TGTGCCAGCAGCTTCGGGACTAGCGGGAGTAATGAGCAGTTCTTC. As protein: CASSFGTSGSNEQFF.

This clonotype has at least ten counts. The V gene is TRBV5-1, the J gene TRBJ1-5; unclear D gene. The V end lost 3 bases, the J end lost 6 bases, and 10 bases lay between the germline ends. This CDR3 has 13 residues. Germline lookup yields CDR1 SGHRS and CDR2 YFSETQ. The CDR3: CASSYDMGQPQHF. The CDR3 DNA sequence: TGCGCCAGCAGCTACGATATGGGTCAGCCCCAGCATTTT.

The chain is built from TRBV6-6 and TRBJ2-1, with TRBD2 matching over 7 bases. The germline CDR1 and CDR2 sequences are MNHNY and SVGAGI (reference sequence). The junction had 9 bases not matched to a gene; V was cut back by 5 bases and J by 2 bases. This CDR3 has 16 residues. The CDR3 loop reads CASSNLAAGTYNEQFF. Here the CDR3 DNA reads TGTGCCAGCAGTAATCTAGCGGCCGGGACCTACAATGAGCAGTTCTTC.

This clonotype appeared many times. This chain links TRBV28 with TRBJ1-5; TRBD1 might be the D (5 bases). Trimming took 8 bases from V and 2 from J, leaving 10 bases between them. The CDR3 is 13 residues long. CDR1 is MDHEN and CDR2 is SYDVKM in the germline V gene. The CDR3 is CASGSGRNQPQHF. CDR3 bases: TGTGCCAGCGGTTCGGGGCGCAATCAGCCCCAGCATTTT.

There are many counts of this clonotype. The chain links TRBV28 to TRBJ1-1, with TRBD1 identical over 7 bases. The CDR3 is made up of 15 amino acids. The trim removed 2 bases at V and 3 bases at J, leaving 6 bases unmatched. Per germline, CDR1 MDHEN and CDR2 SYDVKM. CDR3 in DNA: TGTGCCAGCAGTTTAAACAGGGGTTGGTACACTGAAGCTTTCTTT. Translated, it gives CASSLNRGWYTEAFF.

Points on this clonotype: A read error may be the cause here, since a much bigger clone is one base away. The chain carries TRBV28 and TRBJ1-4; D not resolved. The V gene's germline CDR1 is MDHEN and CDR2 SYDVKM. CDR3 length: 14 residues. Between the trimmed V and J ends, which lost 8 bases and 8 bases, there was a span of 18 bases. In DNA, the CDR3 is TGTGCCAGCTGTTCAGTCGAGGTTGGGGAAAAACTGTTTTTT. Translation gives CASCSVEVGEKLFF.

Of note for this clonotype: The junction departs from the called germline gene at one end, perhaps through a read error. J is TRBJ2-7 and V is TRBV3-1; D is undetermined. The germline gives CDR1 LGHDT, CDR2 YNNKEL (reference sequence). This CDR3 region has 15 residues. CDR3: CVSSQDQESRYEQYF. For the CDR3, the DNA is TGTGTCAGCAGCCAAGATCAGGAATCCCGGTACGAGCAGTACTTC.

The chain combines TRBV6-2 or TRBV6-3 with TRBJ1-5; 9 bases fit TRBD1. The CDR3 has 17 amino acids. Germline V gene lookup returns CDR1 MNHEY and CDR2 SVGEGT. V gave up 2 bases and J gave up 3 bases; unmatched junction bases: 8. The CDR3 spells CASSYELGQGLNQPQHF. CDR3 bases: TGTGCCAGCAGTTACGAACTGGGACAGGGACTCAATCAGCCCCAGCATTTT.

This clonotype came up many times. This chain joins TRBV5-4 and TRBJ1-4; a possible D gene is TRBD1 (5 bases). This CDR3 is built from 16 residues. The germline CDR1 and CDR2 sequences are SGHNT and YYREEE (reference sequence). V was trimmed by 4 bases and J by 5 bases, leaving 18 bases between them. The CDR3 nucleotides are TGTGCCAGCAGCCGGGGGTTGGGGGTCGAAAATGAAAAACTGTTTTTT. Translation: CASSRGLGVENEKLFF.

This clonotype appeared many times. The CDR3 protein is CASSYETSGSYEQYF. The CDR3 DNA reads as TGTGCCAGCAGTTACGAGACTAGCGGTTCCTACGAGCAGTACTTC. The V gene is TRBV6-2 or TRBV6-3, the J gene TRBJ2-7, with TRBD2 identical over 9 bases. V was pared by 2 bases and J by 1 base, with 3 bases of the junction left unmatched. The CDR3 covers 15 residues. The germline V gene encodes CDR1 MNHEY and CDR2 SVGEGT.

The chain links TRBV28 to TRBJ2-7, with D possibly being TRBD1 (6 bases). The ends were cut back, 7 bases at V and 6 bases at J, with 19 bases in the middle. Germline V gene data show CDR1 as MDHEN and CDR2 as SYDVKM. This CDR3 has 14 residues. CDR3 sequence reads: CASTAGVRLGEQYF. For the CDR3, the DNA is TGTGCCAGCACGGCAGGGGTAAGGCTAGGCGAGCAGTACTTC.